This TCR beta chain was found in a study of T cells in Graves' hyperthyroidism and ophthalmopathy. RNA transcripts provided the source from which TCR beta CDR3 regions were amplified. An initial round of RT-PCR targeting the TCR CDR3 relied on the HTBI primer set. TCRdb reprocessed the multiplex PCR reads with MiXCR, giving one entry per CDR3 protein. The sample lists about 680,000 distinct CDR3 sequences, about a third seen once, with roughly 31% in the top ten. About this clonotype itself: Its specificity is unknown.

General study points: Separation of ophthalmopathy from stable hyperthyroidism was achieved by a 13 V-J model.

Clinical symptoms, serum thyroxine, TRAb, thyroid ultrasound and orbital computed tomography informed diagnoses. Source material: blood. This TCR derives from a woman between 35 and 50 years old with Graves' hyperthyroidism.

CDR3 in amino acids: CASSPRGAGANVLTF. The CDR3 DNA reads TGTGCCAGCAGCCCCCGCGGGGCTGGGGCCAACGTCCTGACTTTC. The rearrangement joins TRBV9 to TRBJ2-6, with D possibly matching TRBD2 (6 bases). Trimming took 4 bases from V and 2 from J, leaving 10 bases between them. Germline V gives CDR1 SGDLS, CDR2 YYNGEE. The CDR3 is 15 amino acids. Variable domain in full (rest from reference TRBV9 and TRBJ2-6): DSGVTQTPKHLITATGQRVTLRCSPRSGDLSVYWYQQSLDQGLQFLIQYYNGEERAKGNILERFSAQQFPDLHSELNLSSLELGDSALYFCASSPRGAGANVLTFGAGSRLTVL.